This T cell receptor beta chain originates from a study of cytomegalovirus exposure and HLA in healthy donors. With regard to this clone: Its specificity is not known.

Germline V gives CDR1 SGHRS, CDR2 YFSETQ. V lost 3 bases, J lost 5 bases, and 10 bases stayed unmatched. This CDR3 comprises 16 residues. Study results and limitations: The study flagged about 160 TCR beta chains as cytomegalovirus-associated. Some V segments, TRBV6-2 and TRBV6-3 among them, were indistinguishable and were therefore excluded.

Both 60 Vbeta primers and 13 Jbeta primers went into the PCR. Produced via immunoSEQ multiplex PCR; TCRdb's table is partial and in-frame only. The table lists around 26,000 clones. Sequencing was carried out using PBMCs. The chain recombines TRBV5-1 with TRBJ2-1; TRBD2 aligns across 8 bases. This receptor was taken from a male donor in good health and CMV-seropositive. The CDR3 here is CASSSVGRGGHNEQFF. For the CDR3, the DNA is TGCGCCAGCAGCTCCGTTGGACGGGGGGGCCACAATGAGCAGTTCTTC. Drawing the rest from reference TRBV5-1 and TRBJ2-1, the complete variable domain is KAGVTQTPRYLIKTRGQQVTLSCSPISGHRSVSWYQQTPGQGLQFLFEYFSETQRNKGNFPGRFSGRQFSNSRSEMNVSTLELGDSALYLCASSSVGRGGHNEQFFGPGTRLTVL.